This T cell receptor beta chain was identified during a study of T cells in Graves' hyperthyroidism and ophthalmopathy. Whole-study findings and limits: The model foresaw ophthalmopathy a median 6.5 months prior to onset. In the analysis, a 13 V-J model separated ophthalmopathy from stable hyperthyroidism.

From RNA transcripts, TCR beta CDR3 regions were amplified. Initially, a first-round RT-PCR of the TCR CDR3 employed the HTBI primer set. TCRdb re-derived calls from the multiplex PCR reads in MiXCR, one entry per CDR3 protein. The sample contains 500,000 to 750,000 distinct CDR3 sequences, 13% to 15% of which appear only once. Uncontrolled infection, other autoimmune disease, pregnancy or lactation disqualified patients from enrolment. Diagnostic decisions used clinical symptoms, serum thyroxine and TRAb, thyroid ultrasound and orbital computed tomography. This clonotype was counted ten times or more. The antigen remains undetermined. This clonotype was obtained from a woman under 30 with Graves' ophthalmopathy. The sequencing sample was made of blood.

The CDR3 DNA reads as TGCGCCAGCACCCTTGCAGGGTTGGACACTGAAGCTTTCTTT. Its translation: CASTLAGLDTEAFF. The rearrangement joins TRBV5-1 to TRBJ1-1; TRBD1 might be the D (5 bases). CDR1 is SGHRS, CDR2 YFSETQ, per germline. CDR3 length: 14 residues. Trimming took 6 bases from V and 3 from J, leaving 15 bases between them.